This TCR beta chain was sequenced for a study of blood T cell repertoires in COVID-19. The germline V and J ends were trimmed by 5 bases and 0 bases, with 20 bases remaining between them. CDR1 and CDR2 (germline): LNHDA, SQIVND (reference sequence). The CDR3 covers 18 residues. The protocol was immunoSEQ multiplex PCR, while the TCRdb copy is restricted to in-frame clones and leaves out a portion. The sample has more than 200,000 clones; around 83% are singletons. The clonotype comes from an elderly man with acute or convalescent COVID-19. This chain uses TRBV19 with TRBJ1-5; no clear D gene. Sequenced material: peripheral blood. The CDR3 reads CASSRGFGYEASNQPQHF. The CDR3 nucleotides are TGTGCCAGTAGTCGGGGATTCGGATATGAGGCTAGCAATCAGCCCCAGCATTTT.